A single TCR beta chain is shown here with its context. Its target is unknown. TCRdb used MiXCR to reprocess the 5' RACE reads, holding one entry per CDR3 protein. The data show hundreds of thousands of distinct CDR3 sequences, about an eighth seen once. The ends were cut back, 0 bases at V and 0 bases at J, with 15 bases in the middle. This CDR3 spans 17 amino acids. In germline, CDR1 is MGHDK, CDR2 SYGVNS. This entry comes from a study of CD8 T cells in ankylosing spondylitis. General observations from the study: Apparently characteristic of ankylosing spondylitis blood was a TCR beta motif (about eight highly homologous variants).

Sample: blood, either unsorted or a sorted T cell fraction (not recorded which). V and J are TRBV25-1 and TRBJ2-7, with D perhaps matching TRBD1 or TRBD2 (5 bases each). The TCR comes from a male donor with ankylosing spondylitis. CDR3 sequence: CASSEYTPGPSSYEQYF. DNA for the CDR3: TGTGCCAGCAGTGAATATACTCCGGGGCCCTCCTCCTACGAGCAGTACTTC.